The following is a T cell receptor beta chain sequence with its context. There is no known antigen for this receptor. Within one base of it there is no much larger clone, and no base qualities were kept. The junction carries 13 bases between V and J, which are trimmed by 3 bases and 5 bases respectively. The CDR3 covers 15 residues, taking in both the cysteine and the phenylalanine. Of all the DNA, just the CDR3 is kept, 45 bases in frame from base 1. From the germline V gene (reference sequence), CDR1 is LGHDT and CDR2 is YNNKEL. The sample comes from a study of identical twins listed by TCRdb under 2016. A note on the overall study: The study deep-sequenced TCR alpha and beta repertoires from monozygotic twins, unrelated adults of various ages and cord blood to test whether fetal clonotypes persist. To rule out contamination, replicate twin experiments were performed at different times with different library preparation protocols. Summary of the overall study and its limitations: Abundant cord blood beta clonotypes carried fewer insertions; young adult naive repertoires showed a weaker similar trend, while memory repertoires showed none. In beta out-of-frame sequences, excess twin sharing was weaker, because having fewer shared sequences lowered the signal-to-noise ratio. Because the same donors could not be followed over many years, the conclusions relied on cross-sectional statistical analysis. Recombination models systematically underestimated out-of-frame TCR alpha sharing in monozygotic twins but agreed with sharing between unrelated individuals. Zero-insertion analyses could be partly confounded by invariant T cells such as MAIT and iNKT, though diverse VJ usage argued against such confounding for most clonotypes. Out-of-frame TCR alpha sequences shared between twins showed an excess of low generation-probability sequences compared with coincidental sharing between unrelated individuals.

Libraries came from 5' RACE. Sequencing relied on an Illumina HiSeq 2000. Template switching introduced a universal primer binding site; the final cDNA contained a unique molecular identifier, enabling accurate counting of TCR cDNA molecules. Specific primers in the conserved constant-segment region were used to synthesize first-strand cDNA for the TCR alpha and beta chains. To control for contamination, each cDNA library was double barcoded with a SMART-Mk sample barcode plus Illumina barcodes. TruSeq adapter sequences along with Illumina sample barcodes were introduced in two successive PCR steps. The TCR alpha and beta cDNA libraries were sequenced on the Illumina HiSeq platform using custom primers. The original pipeline was this. MiGEC processed the raw reads to extract unique molecular identifiers, while MiXCR was used to determine the CDR3 positions. Recombination models were inferred per individual with the repgenHMM and IGoR tools using an EM algorithm. Shared clonotypes were analyzed with the tcR package in R, and sharing was normalized by the product of cloneset sizes. To study raw recombination free of thymic and clonal selection effects, out-of-frame nonproductive sequences were analyzed. TCRdb's own reprocessing of the public reads used fastp at Q25 and MiXCR and kept productive beta chains. CDR3 protein duplicates are merged, each entry listing the most common genes and DNA. The V and J calls were determined by TCRdb, not by the authors. The sample table records 540,000 or so distinct CDR3 sequences; 20% to 25% of these occur just once. About 0.5% of the sample is in the top ten clones.

Every donor was a healthy Caucasian. The twin cohort comprised three pairs of female monozygotic twins, all aged roughly 18 to 30 years. Positive isolation kits from Invitrogen were used to isolate the CD4+ and CD8+ T cell populations. These same data were also listed under a study on yellow fever vaccine responses in identical twins. Taken from the second paper: The T cell response to vaccination in identical twins was reported by the authors to appear partly convergent and partly personalized. In the study, vaccine-responding T cell clones were precisely tracked in identical twins.

The origin of this receptor is a woman aged 18-30 years in good health. Source material: CD4+ T cells sorted from blood. This chain joins TRBV3-1 to TRBJ2-2; the D gene lacks a confident call. The CDR3 protein: CASSHTAIRTGELFF. The DNA sequence follows: TGTGCCAGCAGCCACACAGCGATTAGGACCGGGGAGCTGTTTTTT.